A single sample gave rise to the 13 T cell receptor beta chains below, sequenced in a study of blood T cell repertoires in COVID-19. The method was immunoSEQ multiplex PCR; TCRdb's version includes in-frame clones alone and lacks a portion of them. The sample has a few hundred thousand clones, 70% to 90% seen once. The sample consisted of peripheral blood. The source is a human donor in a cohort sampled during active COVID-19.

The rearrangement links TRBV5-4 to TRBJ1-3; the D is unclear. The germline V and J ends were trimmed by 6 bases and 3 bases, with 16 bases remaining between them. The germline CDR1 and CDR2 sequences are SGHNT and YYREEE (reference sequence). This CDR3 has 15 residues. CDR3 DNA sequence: TGTGCCAGCACTGAAGGACCCGGAGGTGGAAACACCATATATTTT. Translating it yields CASTEGPGGGNTIYF.

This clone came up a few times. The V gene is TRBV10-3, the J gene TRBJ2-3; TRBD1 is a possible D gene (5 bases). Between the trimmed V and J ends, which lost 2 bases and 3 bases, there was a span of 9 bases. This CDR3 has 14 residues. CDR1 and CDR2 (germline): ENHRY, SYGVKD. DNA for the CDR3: TGTGCCATCAGTGAGGGGCAGGGAACAGATACGCAGTATTTT. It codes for CAISEGQGTDTQYF.

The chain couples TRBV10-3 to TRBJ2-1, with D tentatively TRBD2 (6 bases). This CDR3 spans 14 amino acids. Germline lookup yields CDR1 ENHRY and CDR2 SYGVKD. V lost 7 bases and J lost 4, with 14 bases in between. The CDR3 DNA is TGTGCCATCATGGAGGGGTCAGGTTACAATGAGCAGTTCTTC. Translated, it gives CAIMEGSGYNEQFF.

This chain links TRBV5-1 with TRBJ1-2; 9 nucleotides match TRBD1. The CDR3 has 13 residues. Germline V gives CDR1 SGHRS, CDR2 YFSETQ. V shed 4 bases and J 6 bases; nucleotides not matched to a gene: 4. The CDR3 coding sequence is TGCGCCAGCAGCACGGGACAGGGTGATGGCTACACCTTC. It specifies CASSTGQGDGYTF.

The CDR3 DNA reads as TGTGCCTGGAAATTTTCCCAGGCGATTAATTCACCCCTCCACTTT. Translated: CAWKFSQAINSPLHF. The chain is built from TRBV30 and TRBJ1-6; D not certain. V dropped 4 bases and J dropped 6 bases, with 16 bases sitting between them. The CDR3 loop spans 15 amino acids. Per the germline V gene, CDR1 is GTSNPN and CDR2 is SVGIG (reference sequence).

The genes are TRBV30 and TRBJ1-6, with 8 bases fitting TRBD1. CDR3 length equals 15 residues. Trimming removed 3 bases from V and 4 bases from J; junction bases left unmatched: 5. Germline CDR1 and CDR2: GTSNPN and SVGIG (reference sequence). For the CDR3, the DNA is TGTGCCTGGAGGGCCGGGACAGGATATAATTCACCCCTCCACTTT. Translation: CAWRAGTGYNSPLHF.

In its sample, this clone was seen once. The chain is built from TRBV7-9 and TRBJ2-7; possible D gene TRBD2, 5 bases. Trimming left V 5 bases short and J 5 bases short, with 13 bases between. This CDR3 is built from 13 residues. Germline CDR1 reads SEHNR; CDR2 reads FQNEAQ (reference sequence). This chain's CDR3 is CASSPDGVHEQYF. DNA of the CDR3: TGTGCCAGCAGCCCGGACGGGGTCCACGAGCAGTACTTC.

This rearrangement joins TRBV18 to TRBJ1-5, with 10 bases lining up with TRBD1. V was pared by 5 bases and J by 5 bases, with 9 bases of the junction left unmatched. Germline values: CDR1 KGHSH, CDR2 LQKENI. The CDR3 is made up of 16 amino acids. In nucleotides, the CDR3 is TGTGCCAGCTCATCGAAAGGGACAGGGGTGTATCAGCCCCAGCATTTT. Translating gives CASSSKGTGVYQPQHF.

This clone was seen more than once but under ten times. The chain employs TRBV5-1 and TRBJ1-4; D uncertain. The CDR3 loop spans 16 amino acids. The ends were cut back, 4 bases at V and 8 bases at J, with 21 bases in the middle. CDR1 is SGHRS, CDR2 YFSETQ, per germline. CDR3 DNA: TGCGCCAGCAGCCCTGGAGACGGCGGGGAGCCGGAAAAACTGTTTTTT. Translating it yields CASSPGDGGEPEKLFF.

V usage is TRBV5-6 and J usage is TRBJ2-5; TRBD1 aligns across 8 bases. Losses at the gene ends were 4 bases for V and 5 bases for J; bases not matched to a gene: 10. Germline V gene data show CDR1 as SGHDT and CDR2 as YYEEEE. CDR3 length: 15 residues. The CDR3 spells CASSIDRGVEETQYF. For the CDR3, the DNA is TGTGCCAGCAGCATAGACAGGGGAGTCGAGGAGACCCAGTACTTC.

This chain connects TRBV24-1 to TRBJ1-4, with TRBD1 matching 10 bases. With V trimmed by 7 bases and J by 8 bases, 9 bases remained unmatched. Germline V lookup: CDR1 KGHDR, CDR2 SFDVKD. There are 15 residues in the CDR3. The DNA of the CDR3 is TGTGCCACCAGCGAGACAGGGGGCGGAATCGAAAAACTGTTTTTT. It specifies CATSETGGGIEKLFF.

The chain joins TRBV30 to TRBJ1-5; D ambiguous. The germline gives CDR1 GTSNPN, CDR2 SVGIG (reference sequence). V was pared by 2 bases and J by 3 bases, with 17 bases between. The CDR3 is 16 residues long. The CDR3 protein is CAWSRTGIQPNQPQHF. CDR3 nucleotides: TGTGCCTGGAGTCGCACCGGGATTCAGCCCAATCAGCCCCAGCATTTT.

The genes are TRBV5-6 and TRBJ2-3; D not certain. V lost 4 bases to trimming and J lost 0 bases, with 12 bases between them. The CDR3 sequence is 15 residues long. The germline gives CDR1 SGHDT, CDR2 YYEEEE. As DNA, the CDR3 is TGTGCCAGCAGCACCTTGGGCCCGAGCACAGATACGCAGTATTTT. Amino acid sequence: CASSTLGPSTDTQYF.